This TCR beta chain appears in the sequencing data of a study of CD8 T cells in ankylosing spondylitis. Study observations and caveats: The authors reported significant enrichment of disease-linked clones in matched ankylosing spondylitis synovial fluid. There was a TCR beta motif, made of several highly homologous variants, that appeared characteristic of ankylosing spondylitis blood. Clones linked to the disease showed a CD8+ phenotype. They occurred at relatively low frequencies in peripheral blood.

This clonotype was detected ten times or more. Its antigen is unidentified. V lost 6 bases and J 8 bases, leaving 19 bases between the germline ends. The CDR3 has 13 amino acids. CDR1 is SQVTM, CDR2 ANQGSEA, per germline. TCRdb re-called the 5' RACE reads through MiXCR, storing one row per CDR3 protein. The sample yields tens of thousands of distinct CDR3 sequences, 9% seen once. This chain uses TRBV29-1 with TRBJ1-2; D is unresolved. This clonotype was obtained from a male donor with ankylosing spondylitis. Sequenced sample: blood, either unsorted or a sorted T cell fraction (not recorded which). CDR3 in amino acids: CSVGGGLYEGYTF. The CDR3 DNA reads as TGCAGCGTGGGAGGAGGGCTATATGAGGGCTACACCTTC.